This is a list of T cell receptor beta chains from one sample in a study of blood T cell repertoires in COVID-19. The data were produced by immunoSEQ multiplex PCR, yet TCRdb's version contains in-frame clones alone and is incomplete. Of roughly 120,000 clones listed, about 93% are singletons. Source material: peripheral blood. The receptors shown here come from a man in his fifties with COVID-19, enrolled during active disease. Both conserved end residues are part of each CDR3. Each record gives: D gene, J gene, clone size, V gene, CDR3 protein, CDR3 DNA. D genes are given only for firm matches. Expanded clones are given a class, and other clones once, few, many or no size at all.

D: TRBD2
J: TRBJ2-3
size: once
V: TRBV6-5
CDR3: CASMAAGVFTDTQYF
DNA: TGTGCCAGCATGGCAGCGGGAGTTTTCACAGATACGCAGTATTTT

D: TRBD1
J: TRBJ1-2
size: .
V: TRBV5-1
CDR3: CASSSGGEGGYTF
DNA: TGCGCCAGCAGCTCAGGGGGCGAGGGTGGCTACACCTTC

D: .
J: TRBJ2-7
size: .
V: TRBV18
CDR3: CASSPTRQNGYEQYF
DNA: TGTGCCAGCTCACCTACCCGACAGAACGGCTACGAGCAGTACTTC

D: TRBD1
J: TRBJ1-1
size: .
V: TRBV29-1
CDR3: CSAGQGLGTEAFF
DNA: TGCAGCGCAGGACAGGGGTTGGGCACTGAAGCTTTCTTT

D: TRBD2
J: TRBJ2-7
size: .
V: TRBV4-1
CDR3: CASSQDVAGGPQEQYF
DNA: TGCGCCAGCAGCCAAGATGTCGCGGGAGGGCCTCAAGAGCAGTACTTC

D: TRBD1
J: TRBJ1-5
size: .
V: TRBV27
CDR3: CASRGQVSGQPQHF
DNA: TGTGCCAGCAGGGGACAGGTCAGTGGTCAGCCCCAGCATTTT

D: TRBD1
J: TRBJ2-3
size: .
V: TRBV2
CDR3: CATMGQGIADTQYF
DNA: TGTGCCACAATGGGACAGGGGATAGCAGATACGCAGTATTTT

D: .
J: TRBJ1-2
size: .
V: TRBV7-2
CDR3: CASSLAAGFNYGYTF
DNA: TGTGCCAGCAGCTTAGCTGCAGGTTTTAACTATGGCTACACCTTC

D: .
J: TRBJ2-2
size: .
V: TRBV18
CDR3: CASSPPGQYNTGELFF
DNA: TGTGCCAGCTCACCACCCGGACAGTACAACACCGGGGAGCTGTTTTTT

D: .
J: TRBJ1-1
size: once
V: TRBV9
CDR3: CASSVGSDTEAFF
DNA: TGTGCCAGCAGCGTAGGTTCCGACACTGAAGCTTTCTTT

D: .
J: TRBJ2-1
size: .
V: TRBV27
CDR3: CATRTGSGTADNEQFF
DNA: TGTGCCACTCGGACGGGGTCCGGGACTGCAGACAATGAGCAGTTCTTC

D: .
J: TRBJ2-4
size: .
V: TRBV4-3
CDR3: CASSQNPATGNLMGNIQYF
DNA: TGCGCCAGCAGCCAAAATCCCGCCACAGGGAATTTGATGGGAAACATTCAGTACTTC

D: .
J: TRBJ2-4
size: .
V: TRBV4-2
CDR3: CASSPSVGGDIQYF
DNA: TGTGCCAGCAGCCCCAGTGTAGGGGGGGACATTCAGTACTTC

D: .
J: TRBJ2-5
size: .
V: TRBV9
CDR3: CASSPRSGAGETQYF
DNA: TGTGCCAGCAGCCCTCGCTCGGGAGCTGGAGAGACCCAGTACTTC

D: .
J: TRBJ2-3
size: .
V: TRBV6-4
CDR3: CASSISSSTDTQYF
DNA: TGTGCCAGCAGTATCTCCTCTAGCACAGATACGCAGTATTTT

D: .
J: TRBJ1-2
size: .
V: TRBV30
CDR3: CAWSRDTYGYTF
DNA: TGTGCCTGGAGTAGGGACACCTATGGCTACACCTTC

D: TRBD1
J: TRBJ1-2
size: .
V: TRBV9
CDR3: CASSQTGVYGYTF
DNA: TGTGCCAGCAGCCAGACAGGGGTCTATGGCTACACCTTC